The 27 T cell receptor beta chains given below trace back to one sample, sequenced in a study of OX40 agonist ivuxolimab in advanced cancers. Libraries were prepared by immunoSEQ multiplex PCR; TCRdb keeps only in-frame clonotypes and omits some of them. The repertoire includes about 46,000 clones, about 89% of them detected once, and 12% sits in the top ten. The starting material was CD4+ or CD8+ T cells sorted from blood, obtained in a trial of the OX40 agonist ivuxolimab. Every receptor here comes from an adult with an advanced solid tumor such as melanoma, head and neck, liver or kidney cancer.

The V call is TRBV7-3, the J call TRBJ2-1; D perhaps matches TRBD2 (5 bases). Trimming removed 5 bases at V and 8 bases at J, with 16 bases between. Germline CDR1 reads SGHTA; CDR2 reads FQGTGA. CDR3 size: 14 residues. DNA of the CDR3: TGTGCCAGCAGCCTAGACGGGGTTTTGGATGAGCAGTTCTTC. The encoded protein is CASSLDGVLDEQFF.

This chain links TRBV5-1 with TRBJ2-7; tentative D call: TRBD1 (6 bases). This CDR3 region has 14 residues. Deletions cut 0 bases from V and 4 bases from J, with 11 bases between. From germline, CDR1 is SGHRS and CDR2 YFSETQ. CDR3 in DNA: TGCGCCAGCAGCTTGGGAGGGGGTCCGTACGAGCAGTACTTC. Protein sequence: CASSLGGGPYEQYF.

V is TRBV7-8 and J is TRBJ2-5; D is possibly TRBD1 (6 bases). V lost 5 bases and J 2 bases, leaving 15 bases between the germline ends. From germline, CDR1 is SGHVS and CDR2 FQNEAQ. This CDR3 is 15 amino acids long. CDR3 in amino acids: CASSRVRTVQETQYF. The CDR3 nucleotides read TGTGCCAGCAGCCGTGTAAGGACAGTTCAAGAGACCCAGTACTTC.

This chain links TRBV27 with TRBJ2-5; D is uncertain. Trimming took 8 bases from V and 5 from J, leaving 21 bases between them. CDR3 length: 15 residues. Germline CDR1 reads MNHEY; CDR2 reads SMNVEV (reference sequence). CDR3 loop: CASGPRTARVETQYF. The CDR3, as DNA: TGTGCCAGCGGGCCCCGGACGGCGCGAGTGGAGACCCAGTACTTC.

The chain combines TRBV4-1 with TRBJ1-3, with D unclear. The CDR3 has 16 amino acids. Germline V gene data show CDR1 as MGHRA and CDR2 as YSYEKL. The V and J ends lost 1 base and 8 bases respectively, with 18 bases between them. For the CDR3, the DNA is TGCGCCAGCAGCCAAGCCGCGGGAGCAATGGCGTACACCATATATTTT. This codes for CASSQAAGAMAYTIYF.

In its sample, this clone was seen once. The chain is built from TRBV25-1 and TRBJ2-3; TRBD1 is a possible D gene (6 bases). V lost 7 bases and J lost 1, with 12 bases in between. CDR1 is MGHDK, CDR2 SYGVNS, per germline. CDR3 length: 14 amino acids. In DNA form, the CDR3 reads TGTGCCAGCAACAGGGCGACAGGCACAGATACGCAGTATTTT. Its translation is CASNRATGTDTQYF.

The CDR3 spells CASSLSGYGNTIYF. CDR3 in DNA: TGTGCCAGCAGCTTATCAGGGTACGGAAACACCATATATTTT. The rearrangement links TRBV5-6 to TRBJ1-3; a weak D match, TRBD1 (5 bases). Germline CDR1 reads SGHDT; CDR2 reads YYEEEE. V lost 2 bases, J lost 4 bases, and 10 bases lay in between. The CDR3 length is 14 residues.

V is TRBV9 and J is TRBJ2-1, with 7 bases matching TRBD1. The V and J ends lost 0 bases and 7 bases, in that order; junction bases with no gene match: 10. The V gene's germline CDR1 is SGDLS and CDR2 YYNGEE. The CDR3 length is 16 residues. The CDR3 nucleotides read TGTGCCAGCAGCGTAGTGAGCAGGGGGTTGGGTAATGAGCAGTTCTTC. Amino acids: CASSVVSRGLGNEQFF.

In its sample, this clone is medium-sized. The chain carries TRBV4-1 and TRBJ2-1; 8 bases align to TRBD1. Germline V CDR1 and CDR2: MGHRA, YSYEKL. This CDR3 region has 14 residues. The J segment lost 10 bases and the V segment lost 6 bases, leaving 11 bases of the junction unmatched. This CDR3 reads CASRVGQGLREQFF. CDR3 in DNA: TGCGCCAGCAGAGTTGGACAGGGACTTCGCGAGCAGTTCTTC.

The chain has TRBV4-2 and TRBJ1-3, with TRBD1 matching 7 bases. Germline CDR1 reads LGHNA; CDR2 reads YNFKEQ. Trimming took 2 bases from V and 5 from J; bases not matched to a gene: 12. The CDR3 runs 17 residues. The DNA of the CDR3 is TGTGCCAGCAGCCAATCTGACAGGGAGTTTCTAAGAAACACCATATATTTT. As protein: CASSQSDREFLRNTIYF.

The genes are TRBV9 and TRBJ1-4; D not certain. V gave up 3 bases and J gave up 4 bases, with 4 bases separating them. The CDR3 runs 12 residues. Germline CDR1 reads SGDLS; CDR2 reads YYNGEE. Here the CDR3 DNA reads TGTGCCAGCAGCGGCAGTAATGAAAAACTGTTTTTT. Protein: CASSGSNEKLFF.

This clone occurred a few times. The J gene is TRBJ2-1, the V gene TRBV7-8, with 15 bases identical to TRBD2. Trimming at V came to 5 bases and at J to 6 bases, leaving 5 bases not matched to a gene. In germline, CDR1 is SGHVS, CDR2 FQNEAQ. The CDR3 loop spans 16 amino acids. The CDR3 nucleotides read TGTGCCAGCAGCCCTTGGACTAGCGGGAGGGCCAATGAGCAGTTCTTC. Translation: CASSPWTSGRANEQFF.

This clone was picked up one time. The chain combines TRBV27 with TRBJ1-2; D uncertain. Germline CDR1 is MNHEY and CDR2 is SMNVEV (reference sequence). This CDR3 has 14 amino acids. Trimming removed 2 bases at V and 5 bases at J, with 12 bases between. CDR3 amino acids: CASSLGPGDYGYTF. The CDR3 DNA sequence: TGTGCCAGCAGTTTAGGGCCCGGTGATTATGGCTACACCTTC.

The V call is TRBV6-6, the J call TRBJ2-3; tentatively, D is TRBD1 (6 bases). V lost 2 bases and J 2 bases, leaving 8 bases between the germline ends. Germline V gene sequence: CDR1 MNHNY, CDR2 SVGAGI (reference sequence). This CDR3 region has 14 residues. CDR3 protein: CASSYGGHTDTQYF. In nucleotides, the CDR3 is TGTGCCAGCAGTTACGGGGGACACACAGATACGCAGTATTTT.

The rearrangement joins TRBV15 to TRBJ2-7; tentatively, D is TRBD1 or TRBD2 (5 bases each). The V gene lost 0 bases and the J gene lost 0 bases, with 9 bases spanning the gap. CDR1 is LNHNV, CDR2 YYDKDF, per germline (reference sequence). The CDR3 consists of 15 residues. CDR3 sequence (DNA): TGTGCCACCAGCAGAGACACGGGGCTCTCCTACGAGCAGTACTTC. Translating it yields CATSRDTGLSYEQYF.

The genes are TRBV9 and TRBJ2-3; D gene ambiguous. V lost 0 bases and J 2 bases, leaving 13 bases between the germline ends. This CDR3 region has 16 residues. Per germline, CDR1 SGDLS and CDR2 YYNGEE. The CDR3 loop reads CASSVVPGPNTDTQYF. For the CDR3, the DNA is TGTGCCAGCAGCGTAGTACCCGGACCCAACACAGATACGCAGTATTTT.

V and J are TRBV5-1 and TRBJ2-7; perhaps TRBD2 as D (6 bases). This CDR3 contains 14 residues. The ends were cut back, 2 bases at V and 2 bases at J, with 11 bases in the middle. Germline V gene sequence: CDR1 SGHRS, CDR2 YFSETQ. CDR3 sequence (DNA): TGCGCCAGCAGCTTAGGGACTGGCACCTACGAGCAGTACTTC. As protein: CASSLGTGTYEQYF. The variable domain in full, completed from reference TRBV5-1 and TRBJ2-7, reads KAGVTQTPRYLIKTRGQQVTLSCSPISGHRSVSWYQQTPGQGLQFLFEYFSETQRNKGNFPGRFSGRQFSNSRSEMNVSTLELGDSALYLCASSLGTGTYEQYFGPGTRLTVT.

The chain is built from TRBV9 and TRBJ2-3, with 12 bases aligning to TRBD2. V dropped 4 bases and J dropped 5; count of bases not matched to a gene: 8. The CDR3 length is 16 residues. Germline CDR1 and CDR2: SGDLS and YYNGEE. CDR3 region: CASSPQLAGGIDTQYF. Here the CDR3 DNA reads TGTGCCAGCAGCCCTCAGCTAGCGGGGGGGATAGATACGCAGTATTTT.

The chain has TRBV5-1 and TRBJ2-7; no definite D call. There are 12 residues in the CDR3. Between the trimmed V and J ends, which lost 2 bases and 2 bases, there was a span of 5 bases. Germline CDR1 and CDR2: SGHRS and YFSETQ. This CDR3 reads CASSFGAYEQYF. CDR3 coding DNA: TGCGCCAGCAGCTTCGGAGCCTACGAGCAGTACTTC.

This clone was picked up one time. A far larger clone lies a single base away; this is likely a read error. The same CDR3 also results from other DNA sequences found in this sample. The chain employs TRBV7-8 and TRBJ1-6, with no clear D. Germline CDR1 SGHVS, CDR2 FQNEAQ. V was shortened by 5 bases and J by 1 base, with 12 bases between the two germline ends. The CDR3 is made up of 16 amino acids. The DNA for the CDR3 is TGTGCCAGCAGCCTAGGAGCCGTATCCTATAATTCACCCCTCCACTTT. Its protein is CASSLGAVSYNSPLHF.

The J gene is TRBJ2-1, the V gene TRBV6-6; D not resolved. Germline CDR1 reads MNHNY; CDR2 reads SVGAGI (reference sequence). CDR3 size: 12 residues. Between the trimmed V and J ends, which lost 0 bases and 15 bases, there was a span of 12 bases. The CDR3 sequence: CASSYSTDHVFF. Written as DNA, the CDR3 is TGTGCCAGCAGTTACTCGACGGACCATGTGTTCTTC.

This sequence joins TRBV25-1 and TRBJ1-2; D remains unclear. This CDR3 contains 12 residues. Looked up from germline, CDR1 is MGHDK and CDR2 is SYGVNS. V lost 6 bases and J lost 7, with 12 bases in between. CDR3 in DNA: TGTGCCAGCAGGGCCGAGCGACCTGGCTACACCTTC. Encoded protein: CASRAERPGYTF.

In its sample, this clone was seen once. The chain uses TRBV7-2 and TRBJ1-2, with 10 bases identical to TRBD1. Germline CDR1 and CDR2: SGHTA and FQGNSA. Trimming at V came to 5 bases and at J to 4 bases, leaving 7 bases not matched to a gene. The CDR3 length is 15 residues. CDR3 bases: TGTGCCAGCAGCCCCCCGGGACAGGGGTCCTATGGCTACACCTTC. It encodes CASSPPGQGSYGYTF. Full variable domain (missing parts from reference TRBV7-2 and TRBJ1-2): GAGVSQSPSNKVTEKGKDVELRCDPISGHTALYWYRQSLGQGLEFLIYFQGNSAPDKSGLPSDRFSAERTGGSVSTLTIQRTQQEDSAVYLCASSPPGQGSYGYTFGSGTRLTVV.

Of note for this clone: The junction shows a germline mismatch at one end, possibly a read error. The V call is TRBV4-2, the J call TRBJ2-5, with 8 bases lining up with TRBD1. There are 20 residues in the CDR3. The germline V gene encodes CDR1 LGHNA and CDR2 YNFKEQ. The CDR3: CASSQGTLRGRALIQETRYF. The DNA of the CDR3 is TGTGCCAGCAGCCAAGGGACCCTCAGGGGGCGCGCCCTAATCCAAGAGACCCGGTACTTC.

This clone is categorized as medium-sized. V usage is TRBV28 and J usage is TRBJ1-6, with D uncertain. V lost 2 bases and J 10 bases, leaving 3 bases between the germline ends. This CDR3 region has 11 residues. CDR1 is MDHEN and CDR2 is SYDVKM in the germline V gene. CDR3 residues: CASSLGSPLHF. Here the CDR3 DNA reads TGTGCCAGCAGTTTAGGGTCACCCCTCCACTTT.

This chain connects TRBV4-3 to TRBJ1-2, with D possibly TRBD1 on 5 matching bases. Germline CDR1 and CDR2: LGHNA and YSLEER. V was shortened by 1 base and J by 4 bases, with 13 bases between the two germline ends. The CDR3 covers 15 residues. Here the CDR3 DNA reads TGCGCCAGCAGCCAAGTATTGACAGTTCGCTATGGCTACACCTTC. Protein sequence: CASSQVLTVRYGYTF.

V gene TRBV9 combines with J gene TRBJ2-6, with 7 bases matching TRBD2. V lost 7 bases to trimming and J lost 0 bases; unmatched junction nucleotides: 10. The length of the CDR3 is 17 residues. Germline V gives CDR1 SGDLS, CDR2 YYNGEE. The CDR3 spells CASGGGILSSGANVLTF. Here the CDR3 DNA reads TGTGCCAGCGGGGGAGGGATACTCAGCTCTGGGGCCAACGTCCTGACTTTC.